One and the same sample provided the 23 T cell receptor beta chains below, sequenced in a study of identical twins. A single record per CDR3 protein comes from TCRdb applying MiXCR to the 5' RACE reads. The sample holds hundreds of thousands of distinct CDR3 sequences, 6% to 6.5% seen once. What was sequenced was naive T cells sorted from blood. The receptors were gathered from a man younger than 35 in good health.

This clonotype has just a few counts. The V call is TRBV27, the J call TRBJ2-7, with TRBD1 matching over 9 bases. CDR1 is MNHEY and CDR2 is SMNVEV in the germline V gene (reference sequence). With V trimmed by 5 bases and J by 7 bases, 9 bases remained unmatched. CDR3 length: 14 residues. Written as DNA, the CDR3 is TGTGCCAGCAGTCCAAACAGGGGGCTTTGGGAGCAGTACGTC. Amino acids: CASSPNRGLWEQYV.

This clonotype has ten or more counts. This sequence joins TRBV20-1 and TRBJ2-1; D possibly uses TRBD1 or TRBD2 (5 bases each). Trimming removed 5 bases from V and 10 bases from J, with 21 bases in between. The germline gives CDR1 DFQATT, CDR2 SNEGSKA (reference sequence). The CDR3 runs to 14 residues. CDR3 loop: CSAVSLGTTDEQFF. The CDR3 DNA follows: TGCAGTGCTGTTTCTCTCGGGACCACCGACGAGCAGTTCTTC.

The chain combines TRBV6-2 or TRBV6-3 with TRBJ2-2, with 9 bases fitting TRBD2. The junction had 4 bases not matched to a gene; V was cut back by 5 bases and J by 6 bases. There are 14 residues in the CDR3. Germline-derived CDR1 and CDR2 are MNHEY and SVGEGT. CDR3 in DNA: TGTGCCAGCAGTCTTAGCGGGAGCGCCGGGGAGCTGTTTTTT. This sequence encodes CASSLSGSAGELFF.

This clonotype showed up many times. V usage is TRBV12-3 or TRBV12-4 and J usage is TRBJ2-5; maybe TRBD1 (6 bases). This CDR3 region has 12 residues. V lost 4 bases and J 3 bases, leaving 6 bases between the germline ends. DNA for the CDR3: TGTGCCAGCAGTTCAGGGGAAGAGACCCAGTACTTC. Translated, it gives CASSSGEETQYF.

This clonotype has a count of ten or more. The chain joins TRBV6-4 to TRBJ2-4; TRBD1 matches 7 bases. Germline assignment: CDR1 MRHNA and CDR2 SNTAGT. The V segment lost 8 bases and the J segment 0 bases; nucleotides outside the gene matches: 7. The CDR3 is made up of 15 amino acids. CDR3 protein: CASGTDYLAKNIQYF. CDR3 DNA sequence: TGTGCCAGCGGGACAGACTATCTAGCCAAAAACATTCAGTACTTC.

This clonotype was counted at least ten times. In nucleotides, the CDR3 is TGTGCCACCCGTATAGCGGGCAATACCGGGGAGCTGTTTTTT. Translating it yields CATRIAGNTGELFF. The V call is TRBV10-3, the J call TRBJ2-2, with TRBD2 identical over 7 bases. The CDR3 covers 14 residues. The J segment lost 5 bases and the V segment lost 10 bases, leaving 10 bases of the junction unmatched. In germline, CDR1 is ENHRY, CDR2 SYGVKD.

Ten or more counts support this clonotype. This chain links TRBV7-2 with TRBJ2-3; D might be TRBD1 (6 bases). This CDR3 has 16 amino acids. Germline CDR1 is SGHTA and CDR2 is FQGNSA. Trimming pared 5 bases from V and 2 bases from J, leaving 17 bases between. The CDR3, as DNA: TGTGCCAGCAGCCTAACTGGGACACAAATCACAGATACGCAGTATTTT. Protein: CASSLTGTQITDTQYF.

This sequence joins TRBV18 and TRBJ1-5, with D unclear. Per the germline V gene, CDR1 is KGHSH and CDR2 is LQKENI. This CDR3 spans 15 amino acids. V shed 1 base and J shed 4 bases, with 11 bases lying between them. This CDR3 reads CASSPRADLNQPQHF. The CDR3 nucleotides are TGTGCCAGCTCACCACGGGCAGACCTTAATCAGCCCCAGCATTTT. Variable domain in full (rest from reference TRBV18 and TRBJ1-5): NAGVMQNPRHLVRRRGQEARLRCSPMKGHSHVYWYRQLPEEGLKFMVYLQKENIIDESGMPKERFSAEFPKEGPSILRIQQVVRGDSAAYFCASSPRADLNQPQHFGDGTRLSIL.

There are many counts of this clonotype. The genes are TRBV12-3 or TRBV12-4 and TRBJ2-5, with TRBD1 matching 7 bases. The CDR3 length is 15 residues. V was clipped by 6 bases and J by 0 bases; unmatched bases: 7. The CDR3 DNA reads TGTGCCAGCAGCCACAAGGGACAGTACCAAGAGACCCAGTACTTC. This encodes CASSHKGQYQETQYF.

This clonotype has just a few counts. The chain recombines TRBV5-1 with TRBJ2-5, with D possibly matching TRBD2 (5 bases). This CDR3 region has 13 residues. The germline CDR1 and CDR2 sequences are SGHRS and YFSETQ. Here the CDR3 reads CSHSAGRQETQYF. The CDR3 region has the DNA TGCTCTCACTCGGCGGGCAGACAAGAGACCCAGTACTTC.

This clonotype was picked up a small number of times. The chain couples TRBV11-2 to TRBJ2-2, with TRBD1 matching over 7 bases. The J segment lost 1 base and the V segment lost 6 bases, leaving 5 bases of the junction unmatched. This CDR3 has 15 amino acids. Per germline, CDR1 SGHAT and CDR2 FQNNGV. The CDR3 sequence is CASRYTGENTGELFF. CDR3 in DNA: TGTGCCAGCAGGTACACAGGGGAGAACACCGGGGAGCTGTTTTTT.

Ten or more counts support this clonotype. This chain joins TRBV27 and TRBJ2-7, with 9 bases matching TRBD2. V lost 1 base, J lost 4 bases, and 8 bases stayed unmatched. Germline values: CDR1 MNHEY, CDR2 SMNVEV (reference sequence). The CDR3 covers 16 residues. CDR3 nucleotides: TGTGCCAGCAGTTTATGGGAAGGCGGGAGGGCTTACGAGCAGTACTTC. Its translation: CASSLWEGGRAYEQYF.

Worth noting for this clonotype: This may stem from a read error, because a much larger clone lies one nucleotide away. The chain carries TRBV20-1 and TRBJ1-5, with D possibly TRBD1 on 5 matching bases. V was clipped by 3 bases and J by 0 bases, with 9 bases between them. The CDR3 sequence is 14 residues long. Germline V CDR1 and CDR2: DFQATT, SNEGSKA (reference sequence). The CDR3 region has the DNA TGCAGTGCTAGGCCAGGGAGTAGCAATCAGCCCCAGCATTTT. Amino acids: CSARPGSSNQPQHF.

The sample holds a few counts of this clonotype. The chain carries TRBV27 and TRBJ1-4; no reliable D call. The V gene lost 7 bases and the J gene lost 4 bases, with 13 bases spanning the gap. Germline V gene sequence: CDR1 MNHEY, CDR2 SMNVEV (reference sequence). This CDR3 spans 14 amino acids. The CDR3 loop reads CASTTPGLNEKLFF. In DNA, the CDR3 is TGTGCCAGCACCACCCCTGGCCTTAATGAAAAACTGTTTTTT. Looking up the rest from reference TRBV27 and TRBJ1-4 gives the full variable domain: EAQVTQNPRYLITVTGKKLTVTCSQNMNHEYMSWYRQDPGLGLRQIYYSMNVEVTDKGDVPEGYKVSRKEKRNFPLILESPSPNQTSLYFCASTTPGLNEKLFFGSGTQLSVL.

The table lists this clonotype with many counts. V is TRBV20-1 and J is TRBJ2-1, with 11 bases aligning to TRBD2. From germline, CDR1 is DFQATT and CDR2 SNEGSKA (reference sequence). J gave up 3 bases and V 6 bases, and 7 bases lay outside the gene matches. CDR3 length equals 15 residues. Here the CDR3 reads CSASTSGTFYNEQFF. The CDR3 DNA follows: TGCAGTGCCTCGACTAGCGGGACTTTCTACAATGAGCAGTTCTTC.

The sample holds many counts of this clonotype. V and J are TRBV5-1 and TRBJ2-5, with D possibly TRBD2 on 5 matching bases. CDR1 is SGHRS, CDR2 YFSETQ, per germline. The CDR3 totals 14 residues. V was cut by 4 bases and J by 6 bases, with 16 bases left in between. The chain's CDR3 is CASSLPTPSQTQYF. CDR3 in DNA: TGCGCCAGCAGCCTACCTACCCCTAGCCAGACCCAGTACTTC.

Many counts were recorded for this clonotype. The rearrangement links TRBV5-1 to TRBJ2-1, with 15 nucleotides matching TRBD2. CDR1 and CDR2 (germline): SGHRS, YFSETQ. V shed 2 bases, J shed 8 bases, and the junction held 11 bases outside the gene matches. The CDR3 is 18 amino acids. Here the CDR3 reads CASSFGLAGGHTSHEQFF. DNA for the CDR3: TGCGCCAGCAGCTTCGGACTAGCGGGAGGGCACACAAGTCATGAGCAGTTCTTC.

The chain carries TRBV7-9 and TRBJ1-3; D is uncertain. The germline V and J ends were trimmed by 0 bases and 2 bases, with 8 bases remaining between them. From germline, CDR1 is SEHNR and CDR2 FQNEAQ (reference sequence). The CDR3 has 15 amino acids. The CDR3 DNA follows: TGTGCCAGCAGCTTAGCAGATGGGGCTGGAAACACCATATATTTT. This sequence encodes CASSLADGAGNTIYF.

This clonotype was observed many times. The chain employs TRBV29-1 and TRBJ2-7; no clear D. This CDR3 is 13 amino acids long. V was shortened by 6 bases and J by 0 bases, with 12 bases between the two germline ends. Looked up from germline, CDR1 is SQVTM and CDR2 is ANQGSEA. Here the CDR3 reads CSVLHWGSYEQYF. The CDR3 bases are TGCAGCGTGTTGCACTGGGGCTCCTACGAGCAGTACTTC.

This clonotype was counted only a few times. The chain recombines TRBV7-7 with TRBJ2-7; D not certain. Germline V gene sequence: CDR1 SSHAT, CDR2 FNYEAQ (reference sequence). The V and J ends lost 1 base and 2 bases respectively, with 15 bases between them. The CDR3 covers 16 residues. The CDR3 DNA is TGTGCCAGCAGCTTAGGACTGGGAACCCTTACCTACGAGCAGTACTTC. It translates to CASSLGLGTLTYEQYF.

This clonotype was found many times. The gene calls are TRBV12-3 or TRBV12-4 and TRBJ2-5; weak D call: TRBD1 (6 bases). The CDR3 sequence is 15 residues long. Trimming removed 1 base at V and 4 bases at J, with 13 bases between. The CDR3 bases are TGTGCCAGCAGTTTAGGGGGGCGAGGCCCAGAGACCCAGTACTTC. Translating it yields CASSLGGRGPETQYF.

The V and J genes are TRBV28 and TRBJ2-3; 7 nucleotides agree with TRBD2. The germline CDR1 and CDR2 sequences are MDHEN and SYDVKM. Losses at the gene ends were 10 bases for V and 0 bases for J; bases not matched to a gene: 7. The CDR3 has 14 residues. In nucleotides, the CDR3 is TGTGCCACGGGGGGAGAAGGAAGCACAGATACGCAGTATTTT. Amino acids: CATGGEGSTDTQYF.

This chain joins TRBV12-3 or TRBV12-4 and TRBJ1-6; 7 bases are shared with TRBD1. The CDR3 runs 16 residues. V lost 5 bases to trimming and J lost 6 bases; unmatched junction nucleotides: 10. The CDR3 loop is CASSTLPGQRNSPLHF. As DNA, the CDR3 is TGTGCCAGCAGTACCCTGCCGGGACAGCGTAATTCACCCCTCCACTTT.